The rows below give T cell receptor beta chains drawn from one sample of a study of cytomegalovirus exposure and HLA in healthy donors. Method: immunoSEQ multiplex PCR; TCRdb's copy keeps in-frame clones and lacks some. Of some 190,000 clones in the sample, around four fifths were seen once. Sample: PBMCs. Receptors originate from a woman aged 30 to 39 in good health and CMV-seronegative. Both conserved end residues are part of each CDR3. A D gene is named only where the DNA matches it firmly. Size is omitted from some rows. Given values are once, few, many or a class for expanded clones.

d_call cdr3_length clone_size j_call v_call cdr3_aa cdr3_nt
NA 16 NA TRBJ1-2 TRBV6-1 CASSDPNRVDGYGYTF TGTGCCAGCAGTGACCCGAACAGGGTTGATGGCTATGGCTACACCTTC
NA 16 once TRBJ2-3 TRBV4-1 CASSQSLRQLTDTQYF TGCGCCAGCAGCCAATCTTTGAGGCAGCTCACAGATACGCAGTATTTT
TRBD1 14 few TRBJ1-1 TRBV5-1 CASSLQGDDTEAFF TGCGCCAGCAGCTTACAGGGGGACGACACTGAAGCTTTCTTT
TRBD1 14 NA TRBJ1-1 TRBV6-5 CASQTGDRGTEAFF TGTGCCAGCCAAACAGGGGATCGAGGCACTGAAGCTTTCTTT
NA 12 NA TRBJ1-2 TRBV10-2 CASSEFGEGYTF TGCGCCAGCAGTGAGTTCGGGGAAGGCTACACCTTC
TRBD2 16 NA TRBJ2-7 TRBV9 CASSVDAGGLKDEQYF TGTGCCAGCAGCGTAGACGCGGGGGGCCTGAAGGACGAGCAGTACTTC
TRBD2 15 NA TRBJ2-5 TRBV18 CASSPYSGGQETQYF TGTGCCAGCTCACCATACTCGGGGGGGCAAGAGACCCAGTACTTC
TRBD2 16 NA TRBJ2-5 TRBV7-2 CASSLGTSGSQETQYF TGTGCCAGCAGCTTAGGGACTAGCGGATCTCAAGAGACCCAGTACTTC
NA 13 NA TRBJ2-5 TRBV6-1 CASSDFRQETQYF TGTGCCAGCAGTGATTTCCGGCAAGAGACCCAGTACTTC
NA 14 NA TRBJ2-5 TRBV7-2 CASSLAGFQETQYF TGTGCCAGCAGCTTAGCGGGCTTCCAAGAGACCCAGTACTTC
TRBD1 13 NA TRBJ1-2 TRBV5-6 CASSLTGVYGYTF TGTGCCAGCAGCTTGACAGGGGTCTATGGCTACACCTTC
TRBD1 13 NA TRBJ1-3 TRBV30 CAWSTGGGNTIYF TGTGCCTGGTCGACAGGGGGCGGAAACACCATATATTTT
NA 12 NA TRBJ1-5 TRBV7-8 CASAGMNQPQHF TGTGCCAGCGCAGGGATGAATCAGCCCCAGCATTTT
NA 14 NA TRBJ1-6 TRBV19 CASNLATFNSPLHF TGTGCCAGTAATCTTGCCACTTTTAATTCACCCCTCCACTTT
TRBD1 14 NA TRBJ2-7 TRBV28 CASKQGLVSYEQYF TGTGCCAGCAAACAGGGGTTAGTATCGTACGAGCAGTACTTC
TRBD2 13 NA TRBJ2-7 TRBV10-3 CAISVGGEYEQYF TGTGCCATTTCGGTGGGGGGGGAATACGAGCAGTACTTC
NA 13 NA TRBJ1-1 TRBV18 CASSPPTGRKAFF TGTGCCAGCTCACCTCCGACAGGAAGAAAAGCTTTCTTT
NA 14 once TRBJ2-4 TRBV4-2 CASSQDQVSNIQYF TGTGCCAGCAGCCAAGACCAGGTCTCAAACATTCAGTACTTC
NA 15 NA TRBJ2-7 TRBV11-2 CASSLDGARGYEQYF TGTGCCAGCAGCTTGGACGGAGCTCGGGGCTACGAGCAGTACTTC
NA 17 NA TRBJ1-4 TRBV6-1 CASSEFWGHATNEKLFF TGTGCCAGCAGTGAGTTTTGGGGCCACGCAACTAATGAAAAACTGTTTTTT
TRBD2 16 NA TRBJ2-3 TRBV4-2 CASSQASGGESDTQYF TGTGCCAGCAGCCAAGCGAGCGGGGGGGAGTCAGATACGCAGTATTTT
NA 14 NA TRBJ2-3 TRBV6-5 CASSLFPDSDTQYF TGTGCCAGCAGTTTATTTCCGGACTCAGATACGCAGTATTTT
TRBD1 12 NA TRBJ1-2 TRBV30 CAWSQQGYGYTF TGTGCCTGGAGCCAACAGGGGTATGGCTACACCTTC
TRBD1 16 NA TRBJ1-2 TRBV6-6 CASSLGGTGLNYGYTF TGTGCCAGCAGTTTGGGCGGGACAGGACTTAACTATGGCTACACCTTC
TRBD1 12 NA TRBJ2-4 TRBV6-1 CASWTGANIQYF TGTGCCAGCTGGACAGGGGCCAACATTCAGTACTTC
TRBD1 13 NA TRBJ1-2 TRBV7-9 CASSEETGIGYTF TGTGCCAGCAGCGAGGAGACAGGGATCGGCTACACCTTC
TRBD1 17 NA TRBJ2-3 TRBV7-9 CASSLSRTGSNTDTQYF TGTGCCAGCAGCTTATCCAGGACAGGGAGCAACACAGATACGCAGTATTTT
TRBD1 14 few TRBJ1-2 TRBV28 CASRIGHRGYGYTF TGTGCCAGCAGGATCGGGCACAGGGGTTATGGCTACACCTTC
NA 13 NA TRBJ1-1 TRBV19 CASSILLGGEAFF TGTGCCAGTAGTATTCTGTTGGGAGGTGAAGCTTTCTTT
NA 15 NA TRBJ2-3 TRBV2 CASSAEGTQADTQYF TGTGCCAGCAGTGCTGAGGGAACTCAGGCAGATACGCAGTATTTT
TRBD2 14 few TRBJ2-1 TRBV7-9 CASSLVSGEDEQFF TGTGCCAGCAGCTTAGTTAGCGGGGAGGATGAGCAGTTCTTC
TRBD2 17 NA TRBJ2-1 TRBV7-7 CASSLRVTSGRENEQFF TGTGCTAGCAGCTTAAGGGTGACTAGCGGGAGAGAGAATGAGCAGTTCTTC
NA 15 few TRBJ2-7 TRBV5-6 CASSLGARSIYEQYF TGTGCCAGCAGCTTAGGGGCGCGTAGTATCTACGAGCAGTACTTC
TRBD1 16 NA TRBJ2-1 TRBV9 CASSVTGTATYNEQFF TGTGCCAGCAGCGTAACCGGGACAGCAACCTACAATGAGCAGTTCTTC
NA 13 few TRBJ1-4 TRBV6-1 CASRTATNEKLFF TGTGCCAGCCGGACAGCCACTAATGAAAAACTGTTTTTT
NA 18 NA TRBJ1-5 TRBV27 CASSLLGPEGGGNQPQHF TGTGCCAGCAGCTTGCTGGGACCGGAGGGAGGAGGCAATCAGCCCCAGCATTTT
NA 16 NA TRBJ2-1 TRBV6-1 CASSVQATNTYNEQFF TGTGCCAGCAGTGTACAGGCGACCAACACCTACAATGAGCAGTTCTTC
NA 16 NA TRBJ2-6 TRBV6-4 CASSDSSSSGANVLTF TGTGCCAGCAGTGACTCGTCGAGCTCTGGGGCCAACGTCCTGACTTTC
TRBD1 15 NA TRBJ2-7 TRBV13 CASSSTGDDIYEQYF TGTGCCAGCAGCTCAACAGGGGATGACATTTACGAGCAGTACTTC
TRBD1 16 NA TRBJ1-6 TRBV27 CASSFWQGVSNSPLHF TGTGCCAGCAGTTTTTGGCAGGGGGTCTCTAATTCACCCCTCCACTTT
NA 15 few TRBJ1-6 TRBV2 CASNPVSSYNSPLHF TGTGCCAGCAATCCCGTGAGCTCCTATAATTCACCCCTCCACTTT
TRBD2 14 NA TRBJ2-3 TRBV5-1 CASSPAPGGDTQYF TGCGCCAGCAGCCCCGCCCCGGGGGGGGATACGCAGTATTTT
TRBD2 15 NA TRBJ2-5 TRBV6-6 CASSYGQPGGETQYF TGTGCCAGCAGTTACGGGCAGCCCGGGGGGGAGACCCAGTACTTC
NA 15 NA TRBJ2-7 TRBV7-2 CASSPEQRVSYEQYF TGTGCCAGCAGCCCCGAGCAGCGGGTCTCCTACGAGCAGTACTTC
NA 15 NA TRBJ1-1 TRBV5-1 CASSLKGGGGSEAFF TGCGCCAGCAGCTTGAAGGGGGGCGGGGGTTCTGAAGCTTTCTTT
NA 14 NA TRBJ2-1 TRBV7-7 CASSPLGSYNEQFF TGTGCTAGCAGCCCCCTGGGGAGCTACAATGAGCAGTTCTTC
TRBD2 14 NA TRBJ2-1 TRBV7-3 CASSTGTSMNEQFF TGTGCCAGCAGCACCGGGACTAGTATGAATGAGCAGTTCTTC
TRBD1 14 NA TRBJ1-6 TRBV9 CASRSTGVHSPLHF TGTGCCAGCAGATCCACAGGGGTGCATTCACCCCTCCACTTT
NA 14 NA TRBJ1-5 TRBV2 CASSENGIFQPQHF TGTGCCAGCAGTGAAAACGGGATATTTCAGCCCCAGCATTTT
TRBD2 17 NA TRBJ2-7 TRBV7-2 CASSLGQSTSSWREQYF TGTGCCAGCAGCTTAGGACAGTCGACTAGCTCATGGCGGGAGCAGTACTTC
TRBD1 16 NA TRBJ1-3 TRBV2 CASSEAGGAGGYTIYF TGTGCCAGCAGTGAAGCGGGCGGAGCAGGGGGCTACACCATATATTTT
NA 17 NA TRBJ2-1 TRBV19 CASTPQLRVVSYNEQFF TGTGCCAGTACCCCCCAGCTGAGGGTAGTCAGCTACAATGAGCAGTTCTTC
TRBD2 16 NA TRBJ2-5 TRBV4-2 CASSPGLAGDQETQYF TGTGCCAGCAGCCCCGGACTAGCGGGGGACCAAGAGACCCAGTACTTC
NA 14 NA TRBJ1-5 TRBV6-5 CASSGVDSNQPQHF TGTGCCAGCAGTGGTGTAGATAGCAATCAGCCCCAGCATTTT
NA 13 NA TRBJ2-7 TRBV6-5 CASSPQTAYEQYF TGTGCCAGCAGTCCTCAGACAGCCTACGAGCAGTACTTC
NA 13 NA TRBJ1-1 TRBV7-8 CASSLDGMTEAFF TGTGCCAGCAGCTTAGACGGGATGACTGAAGCTTTCTTT
NA 13 NA TRBJ1-6 TRBV27 CASSFSETSPLHF TGTGCCAGCAGTTTTTCGGAGACGTCACCCCTCCACTTT
TRBD1 15 NA TRBJ2-5 TRBV7-8 CASSLVRGPQETQYF TGTGCCAGCAGCTTAGTCAGGGGGCCCCAAGAGACCCAGTACTTC
TRBD1 15 NA TRBJ1-5 TRBV10-2 CASSEGGGLSQPQHF TGCGCCAGCAGTGAGGGAGGGGGCCTCAGTCAGCCCCAGCATTTT